The clone carrying this T cell receptor (beta chain) was detected a few times. The data were obtained in a study of blood T cell repertoires in COVID-19. At the level of the study: PBMCs, B-cell-depleted T cells, or T cells provided the cDNA or gDNA that made up the material.

Assay used: immunoSEQ multiplex PCR; TCRdb lists only in-frame clones, some missing. The data contain about 150,000 clones, around 79% of them singletons. The length of the CDR3 is 15 residues. V gave up 0 bases and J gave up 7 bases; unmatched junction bases: 9. CDR1 and CDR2 from the germline V gene are SGHRS and YFSETQ. The sample consisted of peripheral blood. This sequence joins TRBV5-1 and TRBJ1-1; 7 nucleotides align to TRBD1. The TCR sequence derives from an elderly man with acute or convalescent COVID-19. The CDR3 DNA follows: TGCGCCAGCAGCTTGGGCGGGCAGGGGGGCAATGAAGCTTTCTTT. It translates to CASSLGGQGGNEAFF.